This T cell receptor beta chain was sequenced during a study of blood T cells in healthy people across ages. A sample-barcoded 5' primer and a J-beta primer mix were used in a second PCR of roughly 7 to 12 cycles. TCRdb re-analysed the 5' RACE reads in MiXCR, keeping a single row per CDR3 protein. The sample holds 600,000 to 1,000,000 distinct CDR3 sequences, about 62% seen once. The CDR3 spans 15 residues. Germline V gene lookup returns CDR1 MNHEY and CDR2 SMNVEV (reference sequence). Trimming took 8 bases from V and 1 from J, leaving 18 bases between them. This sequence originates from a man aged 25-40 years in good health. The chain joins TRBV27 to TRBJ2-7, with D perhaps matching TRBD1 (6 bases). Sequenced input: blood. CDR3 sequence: CASPVGTHKSYEQYF. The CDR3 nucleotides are TGTGCCAGCCCAGTCGGGACACATAAATCCTACGAGCAGTACTTC.